This TCR beta chain stems from a study of response to subunit inactivated influenza vaccine. Germline V gene lookup returns CDR1 MDHEN and CDR2 SYDVKM. The CDR3 length is 15 residues. The V segment lost 4 bases and the J segment 3 bases; nucleotides outside the gene matches: 5. With regard to this clonotype: What it binds is unknown.

TCRdb re-derived calls from the RT-PCR reads in MiXCR, one entry per CDR3 protein. This repertoire shows around 580,000 distinct CDR3 sequences, 14% found once; its top ten account for more than 9.5%. Findings and caveats of the study: After each seasonal influenza vaccination, few new T cells are recruited, the authors suggested.

This receptor was identified in a man in his fifties who received an inactivated influenza vaccine. The chain is built from TRBV28 and TRBJ2-2; the match to TRBD1 covers 7 bases. The sequencing used PBMCs from blood, collected about 12 days after vaccination. The DNA for the CDR3 is TGTGCCAGCAGTTGGGTAGGGGGCTACACCGGGGAGCTGTTTTTT. It is translated as CASSWVGGYTGELFF.